A selection of T cell receptor beta chains follows, all from one sample in a study of blood T cell repertoires in COVID-19. The assay was immunoSEQ multiplex PCR, and TCRdb's table has in-frame clones only and misses some. The top ten hold 6.2% of the sample, which has 40,000 to 50,000 clones, 89% seen once. Material for sequencing was peripheral blood. Receptor source: a human donor in a cohort sampled during active COVID-19. The CDR3 runs from the conserved cysteine through the conserved F or W. D genes are given only for firm matches. The size of a clone is reported for some rows only, either as once, few or many, or as a class for expanded clones.

J: TRBJ2-1; V: TRBV19; size: -; D: TRBD2; DNA: TGCGCCAGTAGTCCTAGCGGGAAAGGCGATGAGCAGTTCTTC; CDR3: CASSPSGKGDEQFF
J: TRBJ2-2; V: TRBV9; size: -; D: -; DNA: TGTGCCAGCAGCGTAGCGTTGGGGCGAGCCGGGGAGCTGTTTTTT; CDR3: CASSVALGRAGELFF
J: TRBJ2-5; V: TRBV9; size: once; D: TRBD2; DNA: TGTGCCAGCAGCGTAGCCCTAGCGGGGGGTAGCGTAGGGGAGACCCAGTACTTC; CDR3: CASSVALAGGSVGETQYF
J: TRBJ2-1; V: TRBV5-1; size: -; D: -; DNA: TGCGCCAGCAGCTTGGGACAGGACCCTTACAATGAGCAGTTCTTC; CDR3: CASSLGQDPYNEQFF
J: TRBJ1-1; V: TRBV4-1; size: -; D: -; DNA: TGCGCCAGCAGCCAAGGGCGTGGAGGCATGGTGAACACTGAAGCTTTCTTT; CDR3: CASSQGRGGMVNTEAFF
J: TRBJ1-1; V: TRBV10-3; size: -; D: TRBD1; DNA: TGTGCCATCAGTTGGGACAGGGCGAACACTGAAGCTTTCTTT; CDR3: CAISWDRANTEAFF
J: TRBJ1-1; V: TRBV3-1/TRBV3-2; size: -; D: -; DNA: TGTGCCAGCAGCCAAGGGGGGCTGGGCACTGAAGCTTTCTTT; CDR3: CASSQGGLGTEAFF
J: TRBJ1-1; V: TRBV4-3; size: -; D: -; DNA: TGCGCCAGCAGAATGAAGACTGTTCAGAACACTGAAGCTTTCTTT; CDR3: CASRMKTVQNTEAFF
J: TRBJ1-4; V: TRBV18; size: -; D: -; DNA: TGTGCCAGCTCACCACCTAACAGCCGGGAAAAACTGTTTTTT; CDR3: CASSPPNSREKLFF
J: TRBJ1-6; V: TRBV11-3; size: -; D: -; DNA: TGTGCCAGCAGCTTTAACGGGGAGACACCCCTCCACTTT; CDR3: CASSFNGETPLHF
J: TRBJ2-5; V: TRBV6-2/TRBV6-3; size: -; D: TRBD2; DNA: TGTGCCAGCAGCCGTTCTAGCGGGGGCACAGAGACCCAGTACTTC; CDR3: CASSRSSGGTETQYF
J: TRBJ2-7; V: TRBV5-1; size: -; D: TRBD2; DNA: TGCGCCAGCAGCTTGGATCCCCTAGCGGGTTTCGACGAGCAGTACTTC; CDR3: CASSLDPLAGFDEQYF
J: TRBJ1-3; V: TRBV4-1; size: -; D: TRBD1; DNA: TGCGCCAGCAGCCGCGGACAGGGAGTAGGAAACACCATATATTTT; CDR3: CASSRGQGVGNTIYF
J: TRBJ2-1; V: TRBV5-1; size: -; D: -; DNA: TGCGCCAGCAGCTTACCTACCGGCGCGGGCAATGAGCAGTTCTTC; CDR3: CASSLPTGAGNEQFF
J: TRBJ2-7; V: TRBV27; size: -; D: TRBD1; DNA: TGTGCCAGCAGTTACAGGGGCATTTACGAGCAGTACTTC; CDR3: CASSYRGIYEQYF
J: TRBJ1-1; V: TRBV10-1; size: -; D: -; DNA: TGCGCCAGCAGTGAGTACGGACAAAAGAACACTGAAGCTTTCTTT; CDR3: CASSEYGQKNTEAFF
J: TRBJ2-1; V: TRBV7-8; size: -; D: -; DNA: TGTGCCAGCAGCTTAGCGCAGGGCGGAACGTTCAACGCGGAGCAGTTCTTC; CDR3: CASSLAQGGTFNAEQFF